This TCR beta chain came from a study of blood T cell repertoires in COVID-19. V was clipped by 3 bases and J by 2 bases; unmatched bases: 3. In germline, CDR1 is SGDLS, CDR2 YYNGEE. The CDR3 has 15 amino acids. Sequencing used immunoSEQ multiplex PCR; TCRdb keeps in-frame clones, though not all of them. This repertoire shows 150,000 to 200,000 clones, around 85% found once; its top ten account for 6.5% to 7.5%. This clone was seen only a few times. This chain uses TRBV9 with TRBJ2-3, with 10 bases lining up with TRBD2. This TCR was recovered from a man at least 80 years old with COVID-19, enrolled during active disease. Sequences were obtained from peripheral blood. CDR3 nucleotide sequence: TGTGCCAGCAGCGCAGCGGGGGGGATCACAGATACGCAGTATTTT. This codes for CASSAAGGITDTQYF.